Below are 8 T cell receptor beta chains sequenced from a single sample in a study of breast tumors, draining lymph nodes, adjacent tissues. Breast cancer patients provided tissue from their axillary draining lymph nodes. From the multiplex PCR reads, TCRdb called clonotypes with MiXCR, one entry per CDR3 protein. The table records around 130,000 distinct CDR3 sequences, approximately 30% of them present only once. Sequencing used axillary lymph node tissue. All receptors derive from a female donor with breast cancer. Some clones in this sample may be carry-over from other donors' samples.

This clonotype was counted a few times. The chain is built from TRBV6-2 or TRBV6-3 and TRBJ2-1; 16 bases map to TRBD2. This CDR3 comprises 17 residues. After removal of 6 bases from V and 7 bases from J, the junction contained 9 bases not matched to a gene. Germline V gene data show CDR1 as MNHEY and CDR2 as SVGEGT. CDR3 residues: CASRSGTSGGAANEQFF. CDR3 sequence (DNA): TGTGCCAGCAGGTCCGGGACTAGCGGGGGGGCGGCAAATGAGCAGTTCTTC.

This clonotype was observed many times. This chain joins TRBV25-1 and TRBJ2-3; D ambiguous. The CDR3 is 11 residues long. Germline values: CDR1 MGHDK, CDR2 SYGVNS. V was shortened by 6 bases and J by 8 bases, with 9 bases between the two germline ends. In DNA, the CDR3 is TGTGCCAGCAGATCTAAGGGTACGCAGTATTTT. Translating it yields CASRSKGTQYF.

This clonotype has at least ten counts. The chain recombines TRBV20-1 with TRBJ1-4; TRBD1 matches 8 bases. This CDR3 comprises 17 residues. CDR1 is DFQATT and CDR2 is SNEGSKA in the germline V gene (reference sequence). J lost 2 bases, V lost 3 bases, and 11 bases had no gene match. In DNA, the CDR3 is TGCAGTGCTAGGCCGGACAGGGACAAGTCCACTAATGAAAAACTGTTTTTT. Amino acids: CSARPDRDKSTNEKLFF.

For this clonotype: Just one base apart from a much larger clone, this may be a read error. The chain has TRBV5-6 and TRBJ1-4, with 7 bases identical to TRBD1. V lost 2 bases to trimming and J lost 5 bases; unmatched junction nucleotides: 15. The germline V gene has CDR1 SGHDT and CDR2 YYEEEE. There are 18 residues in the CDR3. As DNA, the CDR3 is TGTGCCAGCAGCTTTTCAATAACGCCCAGGGGACAGAATGAAAAACTGTTTTTT. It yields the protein CASSFSITPRGQNEKLFF.

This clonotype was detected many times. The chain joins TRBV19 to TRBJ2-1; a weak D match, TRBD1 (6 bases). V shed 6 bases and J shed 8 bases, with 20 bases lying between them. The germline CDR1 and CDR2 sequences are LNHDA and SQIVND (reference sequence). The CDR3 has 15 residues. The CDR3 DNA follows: TGTGCCAGTAGGCCTCCGGGTCAGGGGTGGCATGAGCAGTTCTTC. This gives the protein CASRPPGQGWHEQFF.

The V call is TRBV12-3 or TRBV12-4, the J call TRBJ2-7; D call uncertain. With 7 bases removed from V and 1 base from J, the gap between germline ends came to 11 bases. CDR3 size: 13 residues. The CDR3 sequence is CASTSGPSYEQYF. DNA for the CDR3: TGTGCCAGCACCTCCGGTCCTTCCTACGAGCAGTACTTC.

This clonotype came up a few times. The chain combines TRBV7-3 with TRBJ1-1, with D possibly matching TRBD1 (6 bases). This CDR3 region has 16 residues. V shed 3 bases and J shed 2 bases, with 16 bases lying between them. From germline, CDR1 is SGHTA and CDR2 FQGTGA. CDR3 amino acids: CASSLGGSRVNTEAFF. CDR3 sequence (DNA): TGTGCCAGCAGCTTGGGGGGCAGTCGGGTTAACACTGAAGCTTTCTTT.

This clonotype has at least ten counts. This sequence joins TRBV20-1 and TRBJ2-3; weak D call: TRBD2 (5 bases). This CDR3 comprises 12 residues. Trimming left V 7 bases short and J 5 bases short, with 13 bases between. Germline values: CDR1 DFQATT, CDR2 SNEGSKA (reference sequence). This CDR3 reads CSGGLFIDTQYF. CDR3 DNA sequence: TGCAGTGGCGGGTTGTTTATAGATACGCAGTATTTT.